These 9 T cell receptor beta chains share one sample of origin, sequenced in a study of blood T cells in healthy people across ages. The authors ran a second PCR of roughly 6 to 11 cycles using a sample-barcoded 5' primer and a J-beta primer mix. TCRdb analysed the 5' RACE reads with MiXCR anew, one entry per CDR3 protein. The data hold approximately 800,000 distinct CDR3 sequences, with 58% observed a single time. Sequencing was performed on blood. Every receptor here comes from a man younger than 45 in good health.

The chain carries TRBV28 and TRBJ2-2; weak D call: TRBD2 (6 bases). Germline V gene sequence: CDR1 MDHEN, CDR2 SYDVKM. This CDR3 spans 16 amino acids. V lost 3 bases and J lost 7, with 18 bases in between. The CDR3 nucleotides read TGTGCCAGCAGTTTGACCGGGTCTAGGCGGGGCGGGGAGCTGTTTTTT. This translates into CASSLTGSRRGGELFF.

This clonotype was detected only a few times. This sequence joins TRBV28 and TRBJ2-7; 9 bases are a match to TRBD1. There are 15 residues in the CDR3. The germline CDR1 and CDR2 sequences are MDHEN and SYDVKM. J was trimmed by 0 bases and V by 6 bases; bases with no gene match: 6. The CDR3 nucleotides are TGTGCCAGCAGGACTCCGGGACAGGGCTCCTACGAGCAGTACTTC. Protein: CASRTPGQGSYEQYF. Complete variable domain (other parts from reference TRBV28 and TRBJ2-7): DVKVTQSSRYLVKRTGEKVFLECVQDMDHENMFWYRQDPGLGLRLIYFSYDVKMKEKGDIPEGYSVSREKKERFSLILESASTNQTSMYLCASRTPGQGSYEQYFGPGTRLTVT.

This clonotype was seen only a few times. The chain couples TRBV3-1 to TRBJ2-7; no clear D. The germline V gene encodes CDR1 LGHDT and CDR2 YNNKEL (reference sequence). Trimming pared 3 bases from V and 5 bases from J, leaving 14 bases between. The CDR3 sequence is 14 residues long. CDR3 sequence: CASSQEGSGNEQYF. The CDR3 nucleotides are TGTGCCAGCAGCCAGGAAGGGTCTGGGAACGAGCAGTACTTC.

The chain links TRBV7-2 to TRBJ2-1; D is ambiguous. Trimming took 0 bases from V and 9 from J, leaving 9 bases between them. The CDR3 contains 13 residues. The V gene's germline CDR1 is SGHTA and CDR2 FQGNSA. This CDR3 reads CASSLATPGEQFF. CDR3 nucleotide sequence: TGTGCCAGCAGCTTAGCCACCCCCGGTGAGCAGTTCTTC.

The chain employs TRBV12-1 and TRBJ2-1; the DNA was not used to check the table's D call, TRBD2. TRBV12-1 is listed as a pseudogene. The CDR3 consists of 18 residues. CDR3 residues: CASSFSGLAGGSYNEQFF. CDR3 DNA: TGTGCCAGCAGCTTTTCGGGACTAGCGGGCGGGTCCTACAATGAGCAGTTCTTC.

On this clonotype itself: Given a much more abundant clone one base away, this may be a read error. The rearrangement uses TRBV3-1 and TRBJ2-5; possible D gene TRBD1, 6 bases. Trimming left V 5 bases short and J 2 bases short, with 12 bases between. CDR3 length: 14 amino acids. CDR1 and CDR2 (germline): LGHDT, YNNKEL (reference sequence). The CDR3 loop is CASSRIDRQETQYF. The CDR3 DNA is TGTGCCAGCAGCAGAATCGACAGGCAAGAGACCCAGTACTTC.

The genes are TRBV5-1 and TRBJ1-2, with a possible D match to TRBD1 (6 bases). Germline values: CDR1 SGHRS, CDR2 YFSETQ. V was pared by 0 bases and J by 1 base, with 25 bases between. This CDR3 is built from 20 residues. For the CDR3, the DNA is TGCGCCAGCAGCTTGGTTGGGGGGGCAGATCGGAAGCGAGTTAACTATGGCTACACCTTC. Protein: CASSLVGGADRKRVNYGYTF. Full variable domain (outside the CDR3, taken from reference TRBV5-1 and TRBJ1-2): KAGVTQTPRYLIKTRGQQVTLSCSPISGHRSVSWYQQTPGQGLQFLFEYFSETQRNKGNFPGRFSGRQFSNSRSEMNVSTLELGDSALYLCASSLVGGADRKRVNYGYTFGSGTRLTVV.

This clonotype came up a few times. The V and J genes are TRBV4-1 and TRBJ2-2; TRBD1 or TRBD2 may be the D gene (5 bases each). Per germline, CDR1 MGHRA and CDR2 YSYEKL. V lost 1 base and J lost 5, with 8 bases in between. The length of the CDR3 is 14 residues. The DNA for the CDR3 is TGCGCCAGCAGCCAAGGGGACGGGACCGGGGAGCTGTTTTTT. Its translation is CASSQGDGTGELFF.

This chain connects TRBV18 to TRBJ1-2; possibly TRBD1 for D (6 bases). CDR1 and CDR2 from the germline V gene are KGHSH and LQKENI. Trimming stripped 6 bases from V and 2 bases from J, with 10 bases between. The CDR3 length is 13 residues. The CDR3 region is CASSDGQNYGYTF. The CDR3 DNA reads as TGTGCCAGCTCGGATGGACAGAACTATGGCTACACCTTC. The entire variable domain, with the rest obtained from reference TRBV18 and TRBJ1-2, is as follows: NAGVMQNPRHLVRRRGQEARLRCSPMKGHSHVYWYRQLPEEGLKFMVYLQKENIIDESGMPKERFSAEFPKEGPSILRIQQVVRGDSAAYFCASSDGQNYGYTFGSGTRLTVV.